These 22 T cell receptor beta chains share one sample of origin, sequenced in a study of graft-versus-host responses after intestinal transplantation (dated by TCRdb to 2020 to 2023). Per the publication, the time point label means: cells obtained before transplantation from donor or recipient. These receptors lack a known antigen. Receptor amplification or capture employed the immunoSEQ multiplex PCR assay. TCRdb limited this immuneACCESS table to in-frame rearrangements with V and J called. A share of clones is missing; checked studies link under half to unresolved V genes, and the rest is unexplained. In this sample the table shows approximately 81,000 clones, around 87% of which occur a single time. The ten largest account for 7.5% to 8.5% of the sample. The starting material was unstimulated CD8+ T cells sorted from spleen or lymph node cells, obtained before transplant. Receptors originate from a human donor who was the organ donor for an intestinal transplant.

The rearrangement uses TRBV15 and TRBJ1-6, with 9 bases matching TRBD1. The junction had 7 bases not matched to a gene; V was cut back by 3 bases and J by 10 bases. This CDR3 is 15 amino acids long. The V gene's germline CDR1 is LNHNV and CDR2 YYDKDF (reference sequence). The CDR3 region has the DNA TGTGCCACCAGCAGGGAAGGACAGGGGATCTCACCCCTCCACTTT. As protein: CATSREGQGISPLHF.

The chain links TRBV9 to TRBJ2-3; 7 nucleotides agree with TRBD2. Germline CDR1 is SGDLS and CDR2 is YYNGEE. V shed 0 bases and J 4 bases; nucleotides not matched to a gene: 5. The CDR3 loop spans 15 amino acids. The CDR3 nucleotides read TGTGCCAGCAGCGTAGGGGGGGGAGCGGCAGATACGCAGTATTTT. Protein: CASSVGGGAADTQYF.

This rearrangement joins TRBV4-1 to TRBJ2-5; 7 positions match TRBD1. Germline assignment: CDR1 MGHRA and CDR2 YSYEKL. Germline trimming cut 6 bases from V and 1 base from J; bases unmatched to any gene: 2. The CDR3 runs to 13 residues. The CDR3 sequence is CASSGDSQETQYF. As DNA, the CDR3 is TGCGCCAGCAGTGGGGACAGCCAAGAGACCCAGTACTTC.

This chain links TRBV28 with TRBJ1-5, with a tentative D call TRBD1 (5 bases). This CDR3 comprises 15 residues. Per the germline V gene, CDR1 is MDHEN and CDR2 is SYDVKM. V was pared by 5 bases and J by 7 bases, with 18 bases between. The CDR3 nucleotides read TGTGCCAGCAGTATGACGGGTGGGGCGCTCCAGCCCCAGCATTTT. Amino acid sequence: CASSMTGGALQPQHF.

The DNA of the CDR3 is TGTGCCAGCAGCTTGGCGGGACAGGAACGCGAGCAGTACTTC. This sequence encodes CASSLAGQEREQYF. The chain recombines TRBV5-6 with TRBJ2-7; 8 bases map to TRBD1. The germline gives CDR1 SGHDT, CDR2 YYEEEE. The CDR3 sequence is 14 residues long. J lost 6 bases, V lost 0 bases, and 5 bases had no gene match.

This clone has only a few counts. The chain couples TRBV6-4 to TRBJ1-2; a weak D match, TRBD1 (6 bases). CDR3 length: 15 amino acids. Deletions cut 0 bases from V and 4 bases from J, with 12 bases between. Germline values: CDR1 MRHNA, CDR2 SNTAGT. The CDR3: CASSDSADSTYGYTF. CDR3 bases: TGTGCCAGCAGTGACTCAGCGGACAGTACCTATGGCTACACCTTC.

The chain has TRBV6-5 and TRBJ2-3; 11 bases map to TRBD2. The V gene's germline CDR1 is MNHEY and CDR2 SVGAGI. The CDR3 extends over 15 amino acids. Unmatched junction bases numbered 7, after V lost 7 bases and J lost 4 bases. The CDR3 region is CASKPLAGGSDTQYF. CDR3 coding DNA: TGTGCCAGCAAACCCCTAGCGGGGGGATCAGATACGCAGTATTTT.

J is TRBJ1-5 and V is TRBV4-2; no clear D gene. CDR1 LGHNA and CDR2 YNFKEQ come from the germline V gene. V dropped 0 bases and J dropped 2 bases, with 11 bases sitting between them. The CDR3 extends over 16 amino acids. Here the CDR3 DNA reads TGTGCCAGCAGCCAAGAAGGAGGAGGAGGCAATCAGCCCCAGCATTTT. Residues: CASSQEGGGGNQPQHF.

The rearrangement uses TRBV5-3 and TRBJ2-7; 14 nucleotides agree with TRBD2. Being an ORF, TRBV5-3 has a function that is uncertain. The V gene end was trimmed by 2 bases and the J gene end by 4 bases; junction bases not matched to a gene: 5. The CDR3 spans 16 residues. The DNA of the CDR3 is TGTGCCAGAAGCTTCCACGGGACTAGCGGGGGTTACGAGCAGTACTTC. It yields the protein CARSFHGTSGGYEQYF.

Worth noting for this clone: Germline is not matched at one junction end, which may reflect a read error. This chain connects TRBV30 to TRBJ1-6; D not certain. CDR3 length equals 14 residues. Looked up from germline, CDR1 is GTSNPN and CDR2 is SVGIG (reference sequence). The chain's CDR3 is CAWTGPSSNSPLHF. The CDR3 DNA reads TGTGCCTGGACGGGTCCCTCCTCTAATTCACCCCTCCACTTT.

The V and J genes are TRBV4-2 and TRBJ2-7; D remains ambiguous. Germline V CDR1 and CDR2: LGHNA, YNFKEQ. The CDR3 sequence is 17 residues long. The V and J ends lost 4 bases and 0 bases respectively, with 19 bases between them. Here the CDR3 DNA reads TGTGCCAGCAGCCCCTTCATATTCAGGACGGACTCCTACGAGCAGTACTTC. It translates to CASSPFIFRTDSYEQYF.

The chain employs TRBV6-5 and TRBJ1-5; possibly TRBD1 for D (5 bases). Germline V CDR1 and CDR2: MNHEY, SVGAGI. CDR3 length: 15 residues. Trimming took off 4 bases at V and 5 bases at J, with 15 bases between the two ends. The CDR3 nucleotides read TGTGCCAGCAGTTTGGCACGGGTGGGGGATCAGCCCCAGCATTTT. Its protein product is CASSLARVGDQPQHF.

With regard to this clone: The sample holds other DNA sequences that translate to the same CDR3. CDR3 sequence (DNA): TGTGCCAGCAGCTTAGGCAATCAGCCCCAGCATTTT. Protein: CASSLGNQPQHF. J is TRBJ1-5 and V is TRBV7-9; D not resolved. The CDR3 runs to 12 residues. Deletions cut 1 base from V and 2 bases from J, with 0 bases between. Germline V lookup: CDR1 SEHNR, CDR2 FQNEAQ (reference sequence).

This clone came up a few times. CDR3 amino acids: CASSHPFGADSSYEQYF. The CDR3 DNA reads as TGCGCCAGCAGCCACCCATTTGGGGCGGATAGCTCCTACGAGCAGTACTTC. V usage is TRBV4-1 and J usage is TRBJ2-7; tentative D call: TRBD1 (5 bases). This CDR3 comprises 17 residues. Germline assignment: CDR1 MGHRA and CDR2 YSYEKL. V was cut by 3 bases and J by 0 bases, with 18 bases left in between.

This sequence joins TRBV9 and TRBJ2-1; 7 positions agree with TRBD2. The CDR3 has 16 residues. Germline lookup yields CDR1 SGDLS and CDR2 YYNGEE. J was trimmed by 2 bases and V by 3 bases; bases with no gene match: 8. In DNA form, the CDR3 reads TGTGCCAGCAGCGCGGGGGGACGGGGGACCTACAATGAGCAGTTCTTC. Protein sequence: CASSAGGRGTYNEQFF.

This sequence joins TRBV19 and TRBJ2-7; 10 bases agree with TRBD2. Germline values: CDR1 LNHDA, CDR2 SQIVND (reference sequence). The CDR3 extends over 14 amino acids. J lost 4 bases, V lost 5 bases, and 5 bases had no gene match. DNA for the CDR3: TGTGCCAGTAGTCCGAGCGGGGGGGCATACGAGCAGTACTTC. This encodes CASSPSGGAYEQYF. Full variable domain (missing parts from reference TRBV19 and TRBJ2-7): DGGITQSPKYLFRKEGQNVTLSCEQNLNHDAMYWYRQDPGQGLRLIYYSQIVNDFQKGDIAEGYSVSREKKESFPLTVTSAQKNPTAFYLCASSPSGGAYEQYFGPGTRLTVT.

This rearrangement joins TRBV5-4 to TRBJ2-2; D is ambiguous. V was clipped by 6 bases and J by 7 bases, with 16 bases between them. This CDR3 spans 14 amino acids. Germline V gene lookup returns CDR1 SGHNT and CDR2 YYREEE (reference sequence). This CDR3 is CASNSWEKNGELFF. The CDR3 DNA reads as TGTGCCAGCAACTCCTGGGAAAAAAACGGGGAGCTGTTTTTT.

CDR3 amino acids: CASSGRAPGYTF. The CDR3 DNA reads as TGTGCCAGCAGTGGCCGGGCCCCAGGCTACACCTTC. The chain carries TRBV6-1 and TRBJ1-2; D is undetermined. With 4 bases removed from V and 8 bases from J, the gap between germline ends came to 11 bases. CDR1 is MNHNS and CDR2 is SASEGT in the germline V gene. The CDR3 length is 12 residues.

The V gene is TRBV5-4, the J gene TRBJ2-1; TRBD2 aligns across 10 bases. The CDR3 runs to 17 residues. The trim removed 4 bases at V and 4 bases at J, leaving 11 bases unmatched. Germline CDR1 is SGHNT and CDR2 is YYREEE (reference sequence). In DNA, the CDR3 is TGTGCCAGCAGCGCACCTAGCGGGGGAACCTTTTACAATGAGCAGTTCTTC. It translates to CASSAPSGGTFYNEQFF.

The CDR3 DNA reads as TGTGCCACCAGCAGAGATCATTGGACAGGGACTCACGAGCAGTACTTC. Translated, it gives CATSRDHWTGTHEQYF. V is TRBV15 and J is TRBJ2-5; TRBD1 aligns across 8 bases. The end of the DNA fits TRBJ2-7 better, so the J call may be wrong. CDR3 length: 16 amino acids. CDR1 and CDR2 (germline): LNHNV, YYDKDF (reference sequence).

The chain combines TRBV6-6 with TRBJ2-5, with D maybe TRBD2 (5 bases). The V gene lost 7 bases and the J gene lost 5 bases, with 11 bases spanning the gap. The CDR3 contains 12 residues. Germline CDR1 is MNHNY and CDR2 is SVGAGI (reference sequence). The CDR3 region has the DNA TGTGCCAGCAACGAGGGTCCGGAGACCCAGTACTTC. Protein: CASNEGPETQYF.

The V gene is TRBV5-1, the J gene TRBJ2-3; 9 nucleotides agree with TRBD1. The CDR3 sequence is 17 residues long. CDR1 is SGHRS, CDR2 YFSETQ, per germline. The trim removed 4 bases at V and 3 bases at J, leaving 12 bases unmatched. DNA of the CDR3: TGCGCCAGCAGCACGCCGGACAGGGGTTCGGGAACAGATACGCAGTATTTT. Translation gives CASSTPDRGSGTDTQYF. The whole variable domain, filled in from reference TRBV5-1 and TRBJ2-3, reads KAGVTQTPRYLIKTRGQQVTLSCSPISGHRSVSWYQQTPGQGLQFLFEYFSETQRNKGNFPGRFSGRQFSNSRSEMNVSTLELGDSALYLCASSTPDRGSGTDTQYFGPGTRLTVL.